This paragraph reports one T cell receptor (beta chain). In the authors' methods: Estimates of nucleated cell counts were drawn from the amplification of reference gene primers. The data were produced by immunoSEQ multiplex PCR, yet TCRdb's version contains in-frame clones alone and is incomplete. V and J calls and clone size are given by that table; D and trimming were obtained from the DNA. This table holds about 200,000 clones, roughly 85% found once. CDR1 and CDR2 (germline): LGHNT, FRNRAP. The CDR3 length is 16 residues. V was pared by 1 base and J by 5 bases, with 18 bases between. The data originate from a study of blood T cell repertoires in COVID-19. Overall study context: T cells, B-cell-depleted T cells, or PBMCs supplied cDNA or gDNA.

Sequencing input: peripheral blood. This clonotype was obtained from a woman older than 75 with acute or convalescent COVID-19. The V call is TRBV12-5, the J call TRBJ2-7; D gene uncertain. CDR3 DNA: TGTGCTAGTGGTTTGGGCCAGGCACCTCGGTTGGACGAGCAGTACTTC. Encoded protein: CASGLGQAPRLDEQYF.